The entry below gives a single T cell receptor beta chain sequence along with its context. Its antigen is not yet known. Nothing much larger sits one base from this clone, and base qualities are not available. This specimen belongs to a study of cytomegalovirus exposure and HLA in healthy donors (TCRdb year 2017). A note on the overall study: In an earlier analysis of about 560 of the donors, approximately 300 Gb of sequence data and approximately 120 million unique TCR beta sequences from about 179 million T cells were reported. In addition to the first cohort of 500 to 850 subjects, a separate validation cohort of 120 different subjects was used. The study used immunosequencing to profile the T cell repertoires of about 670 subjects and linked those repertoires to cytomegalovirus serostatus. Genome-wide SNP genotypes for about 60% of the roughly 670 donors were used in a later genetic analysis, which treated that subset as a discovery cohort. An early release that covered some 640 HLA-typed donors contained 250 to 350 gigabases of sequencing data and tens of millions of unique TCR sequences. Because of strong linkage in the cohort, roughly five DR-DQ haplotypes were treated as single units for association and clustering. The study aimed to test whether cataloging public T cell receptors could reveal signatures of past pathogen exposure. HLA typing covered class I and class II loci at four-digit resolution. A later analysis re-analyzed previously published TCR beta repertoires from 600 to 850 donors and added high-resolution HLA genotyping to study TCR occurrence patterns. The number of donors typed differed by locus, with about 629-630 for A, B, C, DRB1 and DQB1, roughly 550 for DQA1, approximately 580 for DPA1, and roughly 450 for DPB1. Among the roughly 400 genotyped donors, approximately 76% belonged to the genetic ancestry cluster associated with self-reported Caucasian donors. To decide whether each TCR beta V gene segment behaved as functional or pseudogenic, an earlier analysis of fewer than 750 of the donors relied on high-throughput TCR beta sequencing. Among under 450 genotyped donors of the cohort, an average of 235,054 unique TCR beta nucleotide sequences were sequenced per donor, around 20% of them non-productive. To predict cytomegalovirus infection status, the study brought together high-throughput TCR immunosequencing, statistical association of individual TCRs with disease status, and machine learning. In the later analysis, no new phenotypic data were used to find candidate immune exposures; instead, reliance was placed on TCR beta sequences and their occurrence across donors. Donor age, sex, ethnicity and CMV serostatus were collected together with the repertoire data. All discovery cohort repertoires had been generated using a single sequencing platform. Study-wide findings and limitations: Several of the top co-occurrence clusters appeared to be linked to parvovirus B19, influenza, CMV and Epstein-Barr virus, according to a later analysis. A later genetic analysis reported fewer N-insertions in productive TCRs among donors in an Asian-associated ancestry cluster than the roughly 640-donor mean. Most CMV-associated TCR beta chains appeared to be HLA-restricted in a later analysis, and the HLA associations seemed to be driven largely by CMV exposure. The classifier was reported to diagnose cytomegalovirus status with high specificity and sensitivity in both the original cohort and the validation cohort. HLA typing was unavailable for some donors at each locus, so association tests used only the typed subset. In a later analysis, HLA-associated TCR beta chains showed more clonal expansion and lower generation probabilities than non-associated chains that were equally common. The authors suggested that the approach could potentially be extended to other disease states and immunological phenotypes. V-gene and J-gene trimming of TCR beta chains was associated with a missense DCLRE1C variant in a later genetic analysis, and the association was replicated in an independent cohort. Only TCR beta chains were sequenced in this cohort, and the absence of alpha or paired-chain data limited detectable features. A cluster of highly shared sequence variants was judged likely to represent a technical artifact of the sequencing pipeline. Immune exposure information for the cohort was limited to CMV serostatus. Linkage disequilibrium might explain the correlated functional status among segregating V segments, but an unknown experimental factor could not be ruled out. A later analysis found that TCR association rates varied across HLA loci, with DRB1 alleles showing the most associated TCRs and HLA-C alleles the fewest. Across donors, most TCR sequences were observed very rarely, whereas some public TCRs were present in many individuals. At a false discovery rate of 0.05, a later analysis linked about 17,000 TCR beta sequences to specific HLA alleles. A further reported finding was that TCR beta sequences accurately predicted the HLA-A and HLA-B alleles for most subjects in the first cohort. Because the 87-base-pair reads could not distinguish some IMGT-functional V segments, including TRBV6-2 and TRBV6-3, those segments were excluded. The study listed around 160 TCR beta chains as associated with cytomegalovirus. Broadly in line with IMGT annotations, most TCR beta V segments showed up in productive rearrangements about 87% or about 30% of the time in an earlier analysis of roughly 590 of the donors. Because counts were too low, roughly 17 rarely observed V segments, including chromosome 9 orphons, were left out of the earlier analysis of approximately 500 of the donors. A few of the identified cytomegalovirus-associated TCR beta chains were confirmed in vitro to be specific for cytomegalovirus antigens. Roughly uniform sequencing depth across donors was assumed in presence/absence analyses, although this assumption may not hold. When HLA alleles, especially DR and DQ, strongly co-occurred, attributing TCR associations to individual alleles was difficult.

CDR1 and CDR2 are read off the germline V gene as MGHRA and YSYEKL. V and J are truncated by 4 bases and 5 bases respectively, leaving an intervening sequence of 14 bases. The CDR3, cysteine through phenylalanine, is 14 amino acids long. The entry retains the CDR3 DNA only, 42 bases that are in frame from base 1. In total, roughly 670 healthy bone marrow donors made up the cohort. All cohort members were sampled while nominally healthy, although unrecorded immune exposures were likely present. The donor was CMV seronegative and was included in the group of 352 seronegative cohort members. A peripheral blood sample was provided by each donor, and peripheral blood mononuclear cells were used for TCR beta sequencing. Genomic DNA extraction from the blood cell samples was performed with the Qiagen DNeasy Blood Extraction Kit. Library creation used the immunoSEQ multiplex PCR assay. The multiplex PCR relied on a mix of 60 forward primers for TCR Vbeta segments and 13 reverse primers for TCR Jbeta segments. A multiplex PCR assay on genomic DNA amplified the CDR3 region of rearranged TCR beta genes. Amplified TCR beta libraries were sequenced as 87-base-pair reads on the Illumina HiSeq System. The study's processing was this. Across the roughly 600 repertoires, a later analysis counted approximately 83 million unique TCR beta chains, roughly 11 million of which were shared by at least two donors. Raw reads were error-corrected and collapsed into unique sequences by a nearest-neighbor algorithm in which closely related sequences were merged to remove PCR and sequencing errors. CDR3 sequences were aligned to IMGT reference sequences to assign V, D and J gene segments. Each retained sequence needed at least a six-nucleotide match to both a V gene segment and a J gene segment. A rearrangement counted as productive if the CDR3 had no stop codons and remained in frame with V and J, and every other rearrangement counted as non-productive. Following IMGT convention, CDR3 was defined as the stretch from the second conserved V-encoded cysteine to the conserved J-encoded phenylalanine. The earlier analysis of fewer than 700 of the donors excluded sequences that lacked an unambiguous match to a single V gene segment. In an earlier analysis of 587 of the donors, a V segment was called functional when productive rearrangements were above 56.7%, and segregating when the standard deviation between donors exceeded 5%. A statistical classification framework was built to diagnose cytomegalovirus status from the catalog of TCR beta chain sequences. A later analysis assigned V and J genes by comparing TCR nucleotide sequences with IMGT/GENE-DB human TR gene sequences. In a later analysis, CDR3 sequences and most-parsimonious VDJ recombination scenarios were assigned using the TCRdist pipeline. In a later analysis, each TCR beta chain was defined by its CDR3 amino acid sequence together with its V-gene family, and reads lacking a unique V-gene family were excluded. As a way to deal with suspected cross-contamination and a sequencing artifact, a later analysis dropped approximately 570 nucleotide sequences that were highly shared and had low generation probability. A later analysis calculated a clonal expansion index for each public chain from normalized within-repertoire ranks of inferred template counts. A later analysis computed generation probabilities with a VDJ recombination model fitted to out-of-frame rearrangements, and checked the results against IGoR. In a later analysis, hypergeometric tests were used to score TCR-TCR, TCR-HLA and TCR-CMV co-occurrence, with a repertoire-size bias correction applied to TCR pairs. To estimate false discovery rates, a later analysis permuted the HLA or CMV assignments 20 times. In a later analysis, co-occurring TCRs were grouped with DBSCAN, and TCRdist sequence similarity was added when clustering was performed within HLA-allele-positive subsets. Co-occurrence clustering excluded repertoires with fewer than 30,000 or more than 120,000 public chains, plus five with anomalous nucleotide sharing. TCRdb retrieved this table from immuneACCESS and kept in-frame rearrangements only. Not all clones are present; in checked studies, unresolved V genes account for under half, and no reason is known for the remainder. V, J and clone size reflect that table, while D and trimming were determined from the DNA. Here the sample has about 130,000 clones; about 79% occur a single time. Less than 3.5% of the sample is in the top ten clones.

The sample comprised PBMCs. The TCR comes from a man between 50 and 59 years old in good health and CMV-seronegative. The chain uses TRBV4-1 and TRBJ2-5, and the D gene may be TRBD1, 6 bases matching. In nucleotide form, the sequence is TGCGCCAGCAGCCCAGGGGCTCCACGGGAGACCCAGTACTTC. Its translation is CASSPGAPRETQYF.